This T cell receptor beta chain appears in the sequencing data of a study of cytomegalovirus exposure and HLA in healthy donors. Vbeta (60) and Jbeta (13) primers were used in the PCR. Clones were read by immunoSEQ multiplex PCR, and TCRdb kept only the in-frame ones, dropping some. The sample lists 150,000 to 200,000 clones, about four fifths occurring once. Germline assignment: CDR1 SGDLS and CDR2 YYNGEE. The CDR3 has 15 residues. V shed 0 bases and J 3 bases; nucleotides not matched to a gene: 6. Though nominally healthy at sampling, donors likely had unrecorded immune exposures. The chain couples TRBV9 to TRBJ2-7, with 7 bases matching TRBD1. The specimen sequenced was PBMCs. The sequence derives from a man younger than 35 in good health and CMV-seronegative. DNA for the CDR3: TGTGCCAGCAGCGTAGCCCCTGGACAGGTCTACGAGCAGTACTTC. Its protein product is CASSVAPGQVYEQYF.